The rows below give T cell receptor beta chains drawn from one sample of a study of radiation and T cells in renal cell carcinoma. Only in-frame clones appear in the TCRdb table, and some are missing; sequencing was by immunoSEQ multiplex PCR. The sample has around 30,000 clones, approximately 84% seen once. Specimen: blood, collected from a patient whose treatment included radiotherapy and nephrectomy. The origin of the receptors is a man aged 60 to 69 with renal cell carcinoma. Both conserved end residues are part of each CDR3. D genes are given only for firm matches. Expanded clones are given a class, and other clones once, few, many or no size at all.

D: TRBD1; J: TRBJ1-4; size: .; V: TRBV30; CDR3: CAWSVGRGGRHEKLFF; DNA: TGTGCCTGGAGTGTAGGGAGAGGGGGCCGCCATGAAAAACTGTTTTTT
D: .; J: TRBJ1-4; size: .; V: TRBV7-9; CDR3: CASSSGRATNEKLFF; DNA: TGTGCCAGCAGCTCGGGACGCGCAACTAATGAAAAACTGTTTTTT
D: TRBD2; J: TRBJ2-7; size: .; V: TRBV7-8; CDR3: CASSLAGGPYEQYF; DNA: TGTGCCAGCAGCTTAGCGGGAGGGCCTTACGAGCAGTACTTC
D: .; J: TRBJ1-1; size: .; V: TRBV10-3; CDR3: CAISESSELEAFF; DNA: TGTGCCATCAGTGAGTCTTCAGAGCTTGAAGCTTTCTTT
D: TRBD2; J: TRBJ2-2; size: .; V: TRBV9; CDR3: CASSVGTSGIVGRELFF; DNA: TGTGCCAGCAGCGTGGGGACTAGCGGGATCGTCGGTCGGGAGCTGTTTTTT
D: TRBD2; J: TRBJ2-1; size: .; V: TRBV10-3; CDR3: CAISKRPTSWSYNEQFF; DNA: TGTGCCATCAGTAAAAGGCCGACTAGCTGGTCCTACAATGAGCAGTTCTTC
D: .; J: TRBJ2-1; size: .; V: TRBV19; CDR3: CASSRDRGQFF; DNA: TGTGCCAGTAGCCGCGACCGGGGGCAGTTCTTC
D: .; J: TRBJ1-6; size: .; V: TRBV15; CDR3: CATSRTGTGNSPLHF; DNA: TGTGCCACCAGCCGAACCGGGACTGGTAATTCACCCCTCCACTTT
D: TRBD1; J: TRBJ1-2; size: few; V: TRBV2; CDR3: CASRTGGTGGYTF; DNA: TGTGCCAGCAGGACAGGGGGCACTGGTGGCTACACCTTC
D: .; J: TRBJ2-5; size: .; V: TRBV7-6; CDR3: CASSTQGETQYF; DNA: TGTGCCAGCAGCACCCAAGGAGAGACCCAGTACTTC
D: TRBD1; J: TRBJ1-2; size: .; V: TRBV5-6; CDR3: CASSLGTGGWGYTF; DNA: TGTGCCAGCAGCTTGGGGACAGGAGGCTGGGGCTACACCTTC
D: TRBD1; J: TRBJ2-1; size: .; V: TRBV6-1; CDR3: CASRPGQSYNEQFF; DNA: TGTGCCAGCCGACCGGGACAGTCCTACAATGAGCAGTTCTTC
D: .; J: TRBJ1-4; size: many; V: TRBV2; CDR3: CASSLSSSWSFEKLFF; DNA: TGTGCCAGCAGCTTAAGTTCAAGTTGGTCCTTCGAAAAACTGTTTTTT
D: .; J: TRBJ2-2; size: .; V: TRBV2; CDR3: CASAATPNTGELFF; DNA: TGTGCCAGCGCGGCTACCCCAAACACCGGGGAGCTGTTTTTT
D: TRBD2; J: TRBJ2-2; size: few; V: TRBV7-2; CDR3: CASSLGAGGDTGELFF; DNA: TGTGCCAGCAGCTTAGGCGCGGGAGGGGACACCGGGGAGCTGTTTTTT
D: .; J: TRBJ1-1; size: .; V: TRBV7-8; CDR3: CASSYASTELNTEAFF; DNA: TGTGCCAGCAGTTATGCCAGCACAGAATTGAACACTGAAGCTTTCTTT
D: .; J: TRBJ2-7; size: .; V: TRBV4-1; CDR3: CASSRGDYEQYF; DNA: TGCGCCAGCAGCCGCGGCGATTACGAGCAGTACTTC
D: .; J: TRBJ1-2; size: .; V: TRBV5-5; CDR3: CASSLRGINGYTF; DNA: TGTGCCAGCAGCTTGCGGGGGATTAATGGCTACACCTTC
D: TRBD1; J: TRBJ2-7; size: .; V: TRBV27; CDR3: CASSLVGGTGGEQYF; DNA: TGTGCCAGCAGTTTAGTTGGCGGGACAGGGGGCGAGCAGTACTTC
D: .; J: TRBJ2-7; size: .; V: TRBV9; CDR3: CASSVEQGLTYEQYF; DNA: TGTGCCAGCAGCGTAGAGCAGGGGCTCACCTACGAGCAGTACTTC
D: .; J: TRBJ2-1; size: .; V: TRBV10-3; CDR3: CAISESSEQFF; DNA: TGTGCCATCAGTGAGTCGTCTGAGCAGTTCTTC
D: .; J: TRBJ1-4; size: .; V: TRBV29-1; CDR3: CSVEDFEKLFF; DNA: TGCAGCGTTGAAGATTTCGAAAAACTGTTTTTT
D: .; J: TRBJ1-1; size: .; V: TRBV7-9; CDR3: CASRQPLNTEAFF; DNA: TGTGCCAGCAGACAACCATTGAACACTGAAGCTTTCTTT
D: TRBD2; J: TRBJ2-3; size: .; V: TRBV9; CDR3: CASSEWSGLGFTDTQYF; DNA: TGTGCCAGCAGCGAATGGTCGGGACTAGGTTTTACAGATACGCAGTATTTT
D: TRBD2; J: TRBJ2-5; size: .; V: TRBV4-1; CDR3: CASSRPLGLAMETQYF; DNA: TGCGCCAGCAGCCGACCCCTGGGACTAGCGATGGAGACCCAGTACTTC
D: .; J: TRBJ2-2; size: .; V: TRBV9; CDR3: CASSVGVSPGELFF; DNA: TGTGCCAGCAGCGTAGGAGTCTCCCCCGGGGAGCTGTTTTTT
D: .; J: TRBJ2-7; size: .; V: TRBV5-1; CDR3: CASSLGQDSYEQYF; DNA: TGCGCCAGCAGCTTGGGACAGGACTCCTACGAGCAGTACTTC
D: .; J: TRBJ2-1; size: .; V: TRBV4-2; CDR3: CASSQASPSLGGGSYNEQFF; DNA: TGTGCCAGCAGCCAAGCCTCCCCGTCCCTTGGGGGAGGCTCCTACAATGAGCAGTTCTTC
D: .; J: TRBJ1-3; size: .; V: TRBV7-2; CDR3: CASSEHLSGNTIYF; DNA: TGTGCCAGCAGCGAACACCTCTCTGGAAACACCATATATTTT
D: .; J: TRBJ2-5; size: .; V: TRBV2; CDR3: CASPVLAGETQYF; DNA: TGTGCCAGCCCCGTGTTAGCTGGGGAGACCCAGTACTTC
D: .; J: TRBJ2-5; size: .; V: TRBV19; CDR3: CASSMVGGWTPIQETQYF; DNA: TGTGCCAGTAGTATGGTCGGGGGTTGGACTCCGATTCAAGAGACCCAGTACTTC
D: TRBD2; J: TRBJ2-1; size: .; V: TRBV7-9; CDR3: CASRPGLAGHEQFF; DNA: TGTGCCAGCAGACCGGGACTAGCGGGTCATGAGCAGTTCTTC